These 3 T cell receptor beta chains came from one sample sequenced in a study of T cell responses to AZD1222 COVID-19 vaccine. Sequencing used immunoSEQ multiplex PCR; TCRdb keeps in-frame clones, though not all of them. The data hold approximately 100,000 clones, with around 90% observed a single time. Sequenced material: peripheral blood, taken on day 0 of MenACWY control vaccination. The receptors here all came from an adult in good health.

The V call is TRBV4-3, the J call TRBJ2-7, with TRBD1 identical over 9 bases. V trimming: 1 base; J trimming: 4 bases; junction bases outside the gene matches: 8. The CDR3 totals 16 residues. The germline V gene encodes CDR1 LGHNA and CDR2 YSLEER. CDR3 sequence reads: CASSQGLDRGGYEQYF. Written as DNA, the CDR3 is TGCGCCAGCAGCCAAGGTCTGGACAGGGGAGGGTACGAGCAGTACTTC.

As DNA, the CDR3 is TGTGCCAGCAGCCTCGGGACAGGGGGGACCCAGTACTTC. This encodes CASSLGTGGTQYF. The chain couples TRBV7-3 to TRBJ2-5; 11 nucleotides line up with TRBD1. The CDR3 is made up of 13 amino acids. V gave up 5 bases and J gave up 7 bases; unmatched junction bases: 3. Per germline, CDR1 SGHTA and CDR2 FQGTGA.

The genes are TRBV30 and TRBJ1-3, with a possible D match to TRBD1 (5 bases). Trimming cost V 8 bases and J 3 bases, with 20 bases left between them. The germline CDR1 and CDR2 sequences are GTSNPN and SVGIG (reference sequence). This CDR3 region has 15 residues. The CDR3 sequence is CAQATDFAFGNTIYF. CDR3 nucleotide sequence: TGTGCCCAAGCGACAGACTTCGCTTTTGGAAACACCATATATTTT.